This T cell receptor (beta chain) appears in the sequencing data of a study of vaccination effects on CD4 cells after COVID-19. Germline CDR1 is SGHTS and CDR2 is YDEGEE. The CDR3 sequence is 16 residues long. Trimming removed 5 bases from V and 3 bases from J, with 18 bases in between. Expansion with viral peptide pools was applied to antigen-specific CD4+ T cells by the ViraFEST assay prior to sequencing. Around day 10 of culture, CD4+ T cells were separated out. All participants had two doses of either the BNT162b2 or mRNA-1273 vaccine. A half-medium replacement with IL-2 medium was carried out on days 3 and 7. Notes on this clone: Its antigen is not identified.

General observations from the study: At late timepoints after vaccination, vaccine- and infection-induced clones shrank markedly. A shortage of convalescent patients and an absence of early post-infection timepoints characterized the study.

Clones were sequenced by immunoSEQ multiplex PCR, and TCRdb holds only the in-frame ones, with some missing. This table holds 64,000 or so clones, about 73% found once. This receptor was identified in a human donor who received a COVID-19 vaccine. Sequencing was performed on CD4+ T cells from PBMCs cultured with HCoV-OC43 spike peptides, taken after COVID-19 vaccination. Regarding subset: HCoV-OC43 spike overlapping peptide pool stimulation. This chain connects TRBV5-8 to TRBJ1-5; a possible D gene is TRBD1 (6 bases). The DNA of the CDR3 is TGTGCCAGCAGTCCAGGACAGAAGGTCTACAATCAGCCCCAGCATTTT. It yields the protein CASSPGQKVYNQPQHF.